This paragraph covers one TCR beta chain sequence. Its antigen is not known. Some clones are missing from TCRdb's copy, which holds only in-frame ones; the method was immunoSEQ multiplex PCR. The sample holds over 2 million clones, approximately 94% seen once. The V gene's germline CDR1 is SGHVS and CDR2 FNYEAQ. Trimming pared 4 bases from V and 8 bases from J, leaving 21 bases between. The CDR3 length is 16 residues. These data originate in a study of shared clonotypes between healthy human individuals. Study-wide findings and caveats: Memory subsets generally showed lower estimated richness than naive subsets.

Naive CD8 cells lacked CD45RO, underwent positive selection for CCR7 and left out terminally differentiated effector memory CD45RA+ cells. Sequences were obtained from naive CD8+ T cells sorted from blood. The V and J genes are TRBV7-6 and TRBJ2-1; no definite D call. The source is a man younger than 35 in good health. The CDR3: CASSSSSSRTGDEQFF. DNA of the CDR3: TGTGCCAGCAGCTCCTCGTCCAGTAGAACTGGGGATGAGCAGTTCTTC.